This T cell receptor (beta chain) appears in the sequencing data of a study of CD8 T cells in Susac syndrome. This CDR3 comprises 13 residues. Per germline, CDR1 SGHRS and CDR2 YFSETQ. V lost 7 bases, J lost 1 base, and 3 bases stayed unmatched. The RNA input was about 0.5 to 1 ug, and it was reverse transcribed with random hexamers. TCRdb redid the calling of the immunoSEQ multiplex PCR reads with MiXCR, one entry per CDR3 protein. This sample has around 77,000 distinct CDR3 sequences, with around 96% found just once. The origin of this receptor is a human donor with multiple sclerosis. The sequencing sample was made of CD4+ T cells from PBMCs. The rearrangement uses TRBV5-1 and TRBJ2-3, with 7 positions matching TRBD1. CDR3 region: CASRQGGTDTQYF. The CDR3 DNA reads TGCGCCAGCCGGCAGGGGGGCACAGATACGCAGTATTTT.